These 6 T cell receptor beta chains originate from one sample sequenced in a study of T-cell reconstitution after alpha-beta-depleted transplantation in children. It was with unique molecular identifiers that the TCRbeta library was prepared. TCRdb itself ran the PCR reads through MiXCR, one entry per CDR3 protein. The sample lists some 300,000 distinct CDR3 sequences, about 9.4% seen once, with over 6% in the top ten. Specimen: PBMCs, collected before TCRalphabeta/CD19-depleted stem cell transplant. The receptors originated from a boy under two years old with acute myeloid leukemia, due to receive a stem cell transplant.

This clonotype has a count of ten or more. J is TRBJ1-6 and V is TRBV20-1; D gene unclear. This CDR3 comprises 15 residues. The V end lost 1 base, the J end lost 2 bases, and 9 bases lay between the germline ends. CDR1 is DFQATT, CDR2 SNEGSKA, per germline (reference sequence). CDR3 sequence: CSARGHIPYNSPLHF. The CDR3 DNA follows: TGCAGTGCTAGAGGGCATATTCCCTATAATTCACCCCTCCACTTT.

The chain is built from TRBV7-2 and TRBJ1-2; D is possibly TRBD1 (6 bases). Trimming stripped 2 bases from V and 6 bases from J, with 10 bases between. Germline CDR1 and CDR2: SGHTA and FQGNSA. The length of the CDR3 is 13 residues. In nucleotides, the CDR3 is TGTGCCAGCAGCTTACCAACAGGGAATGGCTACACCTTC. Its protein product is CASSLPTGNGYTF.

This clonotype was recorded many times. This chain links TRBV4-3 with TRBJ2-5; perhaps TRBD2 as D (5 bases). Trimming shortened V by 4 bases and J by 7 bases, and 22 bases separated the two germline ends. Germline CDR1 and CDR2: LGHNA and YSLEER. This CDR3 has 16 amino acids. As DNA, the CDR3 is TGCGCCAGCAGCCCCCTCGTATCCGGGATGCCGGGGACCCAGTACTTC. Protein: CASSPLVSGMPGTQYF.

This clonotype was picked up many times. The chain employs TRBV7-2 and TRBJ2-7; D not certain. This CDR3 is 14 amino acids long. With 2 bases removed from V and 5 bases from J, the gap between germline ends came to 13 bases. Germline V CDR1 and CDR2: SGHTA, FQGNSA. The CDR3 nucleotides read TGTGCCAGCAGCTTAAGGTTGGACGGTAACGAGCAGTACTTC. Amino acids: CASSLRLDGNEQYF.

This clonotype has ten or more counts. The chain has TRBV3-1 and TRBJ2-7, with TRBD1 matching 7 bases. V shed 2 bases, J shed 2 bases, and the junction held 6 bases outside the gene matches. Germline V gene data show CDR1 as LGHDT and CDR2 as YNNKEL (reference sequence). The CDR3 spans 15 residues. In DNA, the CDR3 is TGTGCCAGCAGCCAAAAACAACAGGGGACCTACGAGCAGTACTTC. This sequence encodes CASSQKQQGTYEQYF.

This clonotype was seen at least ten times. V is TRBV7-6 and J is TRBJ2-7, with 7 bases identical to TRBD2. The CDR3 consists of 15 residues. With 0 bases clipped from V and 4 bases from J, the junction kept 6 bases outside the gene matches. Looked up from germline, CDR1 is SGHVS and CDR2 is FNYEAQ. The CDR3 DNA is TGTGCCAGCAGCTTAGCGGGGGGGAGTAGGTACGAGCAGTACTTC. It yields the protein CASSLAGGSRYEQYF.